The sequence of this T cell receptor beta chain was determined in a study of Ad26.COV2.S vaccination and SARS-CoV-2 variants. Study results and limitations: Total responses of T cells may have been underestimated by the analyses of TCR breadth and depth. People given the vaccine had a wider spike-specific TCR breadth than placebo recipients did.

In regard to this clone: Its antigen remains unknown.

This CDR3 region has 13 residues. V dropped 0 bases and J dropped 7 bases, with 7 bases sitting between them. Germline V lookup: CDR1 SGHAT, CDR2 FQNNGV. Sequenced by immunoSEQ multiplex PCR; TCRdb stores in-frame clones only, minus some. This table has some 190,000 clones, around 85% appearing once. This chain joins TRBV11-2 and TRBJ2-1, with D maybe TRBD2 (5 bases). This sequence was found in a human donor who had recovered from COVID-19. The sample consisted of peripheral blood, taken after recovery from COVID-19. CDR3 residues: CASSLDRRNEQFF. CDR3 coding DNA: TGTGCCAGCAGCTTAGATCGGAGGAATGAGCAGTTCTTC.